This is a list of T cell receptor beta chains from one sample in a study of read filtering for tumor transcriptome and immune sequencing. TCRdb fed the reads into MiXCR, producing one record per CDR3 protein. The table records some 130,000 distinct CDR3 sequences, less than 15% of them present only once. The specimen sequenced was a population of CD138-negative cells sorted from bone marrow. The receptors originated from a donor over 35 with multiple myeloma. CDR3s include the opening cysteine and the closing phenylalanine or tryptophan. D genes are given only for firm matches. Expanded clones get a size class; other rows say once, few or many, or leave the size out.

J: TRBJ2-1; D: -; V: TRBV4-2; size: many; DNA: TGTGCCAGCAGCCCGAATCCCGTAGATAGCAATGAGCAGTTCTTC; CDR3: CASSPNPVDSNEQFF
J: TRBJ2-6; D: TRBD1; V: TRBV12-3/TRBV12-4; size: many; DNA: TGTGCCACCACGCTCGGGGACAGCGCCTCTGGGGCCAACGTCCTGACTTTC; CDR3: CATTLGDSASGANVLTF
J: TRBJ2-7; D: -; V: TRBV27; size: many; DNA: TGTGCCAGCAGTTATGGCGTCTCCTACGAGCAGTACTTC; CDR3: CASSYGVSYEQYF
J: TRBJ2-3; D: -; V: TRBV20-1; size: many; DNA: TGCAGTGCGGGCCCTCCCTATGGCCAGCAAGATACGCAGTATTTT; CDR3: CSAGPPYGQQDTQYF
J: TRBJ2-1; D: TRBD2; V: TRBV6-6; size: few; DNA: TGTGCCAGCAGCGGGGGGGGGTCTAATGAGCAGTTCTTC; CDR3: CASSGGGSNEQFF
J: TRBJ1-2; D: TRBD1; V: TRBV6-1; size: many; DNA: TGTGCCAGCACCACCGGACAGGGCTATGGCTACACCTTC; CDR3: CASTTGQGYGYTF
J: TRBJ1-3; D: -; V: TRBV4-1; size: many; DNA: TGCGCCAGCAGCCAAGGATCGGACAGCTCTGGAAACACCATATATTTT; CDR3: CASSQGSDSSGNTIYF
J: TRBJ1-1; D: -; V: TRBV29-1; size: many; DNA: TGCAGCGCTTACCTAGGGCTCAGAACGGAAGCTTTCTTT; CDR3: CSAYLGLRTEAFF
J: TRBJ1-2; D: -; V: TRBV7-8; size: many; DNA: TGTGCCAGCAGTCCTGACTCCTCCTATGGCTACACCTTC; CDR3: CASSPDSSYGYTF
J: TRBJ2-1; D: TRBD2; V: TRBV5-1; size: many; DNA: TGCGCCGGCAGCTTAACTAGCGGGGGGTACAATGAGCAGTTCTTC; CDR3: CAGSLTSGGYNEQFF
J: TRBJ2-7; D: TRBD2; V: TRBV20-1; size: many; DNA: TGCAGTGCTAGATCTACTACTAGCGGCCGCGACCTTACCTACGAGCAGTACTTC; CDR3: CSARSTTSGRDLTYEQYF
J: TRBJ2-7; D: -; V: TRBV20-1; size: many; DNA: TGCAGTGCTAGAATGGTCTACGAGCAGTACTTC; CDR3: CSARMVYEQYF
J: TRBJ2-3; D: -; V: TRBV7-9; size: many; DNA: TGTGCCAGCAGCTTAGATGGGAGTCCCACAGATACGCAGTATTTT; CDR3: CASSLDGSPTDTQYF
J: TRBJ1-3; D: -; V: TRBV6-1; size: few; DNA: TGTGCCAGCAAAGGCTTCTCTGGAAACACCATATATTTT; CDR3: CASKGFSGNTIYF
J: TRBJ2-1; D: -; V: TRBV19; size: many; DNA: TGTGCCAGTAGTCCCCCGGGACACCCCTACAATGAGCAGTTCTTC; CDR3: CASSPPGHPYNEQFF
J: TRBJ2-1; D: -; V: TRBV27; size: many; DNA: -; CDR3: CASSFLETSEKNEQFF
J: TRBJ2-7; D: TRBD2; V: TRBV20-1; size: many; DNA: TGCAGTGCTAGACCACTAGCGGGAGTAGAAGAGCAGTACTTC; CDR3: CSARPLAGVEEQYF
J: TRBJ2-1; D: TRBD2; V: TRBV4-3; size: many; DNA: TGCGCCAGCAGCCCGCGACTAGCTTTTTTCAATGAGCAGTTCTTC; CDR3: CASSPRLAFFNEQFF
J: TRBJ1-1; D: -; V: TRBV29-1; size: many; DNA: TGCAGCGTTTCTCGAACAGGAAACACTGAAGCTTTCTTT; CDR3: CSVSRTGNTEAFF
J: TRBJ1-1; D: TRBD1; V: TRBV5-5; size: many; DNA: TGTGCCAGCAACCCGGACAGGGCACGTACTGAAGCTTTCTTT; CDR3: CASNPDRARTEAFF
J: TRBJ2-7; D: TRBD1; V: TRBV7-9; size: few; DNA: TGTGCCAGCAGCAGCAGGGGGCGGAAGTCCTACGAGCAGTACTTC; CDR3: CASSSRGRKSYEQYF
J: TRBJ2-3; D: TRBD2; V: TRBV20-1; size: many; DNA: TGCAGTGCTAGAGAGCTTCTAGCGGGAGTGGCAGATACGCAGTATTTT; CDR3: CSARELLAGVADTQYF
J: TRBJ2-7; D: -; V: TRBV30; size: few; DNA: TGTGCCTGGAGTTCGGAATTGGCGGGCCAATCCTACGAGCAGTACTTC; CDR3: CAWSSELAGQSYEQYF
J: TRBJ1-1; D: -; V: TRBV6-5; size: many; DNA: TGTGCCAGCACCCTATTGAGGGGGAACACTGAAGCTTTCTTT; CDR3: CASTLLRGNTEAFF
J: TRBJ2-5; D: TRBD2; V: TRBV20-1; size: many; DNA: TGCAGTGCAAACGGACTAGCGGGAGAGGCTCAAGAGACCCAGTACTTC; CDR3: CSANGLAGEAQETQYF
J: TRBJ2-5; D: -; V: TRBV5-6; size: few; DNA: TGTGCCAGCAGCTTTCTCAGGGATGATGTGGCCCAGTACTTC; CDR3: CASSFLRDDVAQYF
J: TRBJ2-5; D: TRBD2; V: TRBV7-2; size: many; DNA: TGTGCCAGCAGCCGAGCGGGGAAAGAGACCCAGTACTTC; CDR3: CASSRAGKETQYF
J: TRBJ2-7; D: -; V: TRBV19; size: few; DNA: TGTGCCAGTAGTATAGATCTACGAGCGTGGTCCTACGAGCAGTACTTC; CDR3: CASSIDLRAWSYEQYF
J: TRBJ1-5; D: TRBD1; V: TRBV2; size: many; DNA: TGTGCCAGCAACTGGGCAGGGGGCTCCGATCAGCCCCAGCATTTT; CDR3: CASNWAGGSDQPQHF
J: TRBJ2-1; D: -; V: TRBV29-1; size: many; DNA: TGCAGCGCCGAAGGCGGCCTAGCACTCAACAATGAGCAGTTCTTC; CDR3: CSAEGGLALNNEQFF
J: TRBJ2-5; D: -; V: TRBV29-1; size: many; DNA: TGCAGCGTTGAATTTGGGGCACAAGAGACCCAGTACTTC; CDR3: CSVEFGAQETQYF
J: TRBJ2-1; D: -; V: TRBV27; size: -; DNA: TGTGCCAGCAGTTCGGGTGGCGGGGTGAATGAGCAGCTCTTC; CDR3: CASSSGGGVNEQLF
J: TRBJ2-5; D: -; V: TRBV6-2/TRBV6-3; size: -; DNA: TGTGCCAGCAGTTCAAGTTTTGGACAGAGCCAAGAGACCCAGTACTTC; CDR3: CASSSSFGQSQETQYF
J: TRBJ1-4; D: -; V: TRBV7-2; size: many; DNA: TGTGCCAGCAGCTCAGACAGATTTGGAAAACTGTTTTTT; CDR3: CASSSDRFGKLFF
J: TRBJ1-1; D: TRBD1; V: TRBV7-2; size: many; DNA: TGTGCCAGCGAGGGGGCGGTCGCTGAAGCTTTCTTT; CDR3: CASEGAVAEAFF
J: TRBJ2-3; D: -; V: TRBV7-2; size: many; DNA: TGTGCCAGCAGCTGGTACCTCACAGATACGCAGTATTTT; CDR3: CASSWYLTDTQYF
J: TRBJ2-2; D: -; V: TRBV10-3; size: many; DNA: TGTGCCATCAGGGGGATCGACCATAACACCGGGGAGCTGTTTTTT; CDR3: CAIRGIDHNTGELFF
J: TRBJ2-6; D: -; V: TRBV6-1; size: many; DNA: TGTGCCAGCGGGACATTGCTCTCTGGGGCCAACGTCCTGACTTTC; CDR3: CASGTLLSGANVLTF
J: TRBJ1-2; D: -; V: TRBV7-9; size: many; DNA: TGTGCCATGGAAGGGGATGGCTACACCTTC; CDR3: CAMEGDGYTF
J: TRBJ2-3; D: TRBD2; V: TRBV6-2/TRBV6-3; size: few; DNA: TGTGCCAGCAGTTACTCCGGGACTAGGAGTGGTGGGAGCACAGATACGCAGTATTTT; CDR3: CASSYSGTRSGGSTDTQYF
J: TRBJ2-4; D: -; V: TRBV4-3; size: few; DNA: TGCGCCAGCAGCTTCGCCACTGACCTAGCCAAAAACATTCAGTACTTC; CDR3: CASSFATDLAKNIQYF
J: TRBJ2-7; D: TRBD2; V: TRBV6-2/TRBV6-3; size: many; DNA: TGTGCCAGCAGGTCCAAGAGATGGACTAGCGCTGATTACGAGCAGTACTTC; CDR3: CASRSKRWTSADYEQYF
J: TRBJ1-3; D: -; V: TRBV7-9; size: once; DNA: TGTGCCAGCACCCTCGGAAACACCATATATTTT; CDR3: CASTLGNTIYF
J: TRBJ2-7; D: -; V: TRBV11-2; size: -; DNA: TGTGCCAGCCAAGAGAGGCGGGGATACGAGCAGTACTTC; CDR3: CASQERRGYEQYF
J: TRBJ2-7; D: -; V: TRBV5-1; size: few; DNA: TGCGCCAGCAGCTTGGGGTCCTACTCCTACGAGCAGTACTTC; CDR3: CASSLGSYSYEQYF
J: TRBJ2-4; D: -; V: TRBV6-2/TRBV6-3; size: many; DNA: TGTGCCAGCAGTTACCCACCCGTCAACATTCAGTACTTC; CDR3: CASSYPPVNIQYF
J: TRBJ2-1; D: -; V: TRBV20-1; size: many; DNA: TGCAGTGCCAGCCGCTCCTACAATGAGCAGTTCTTC; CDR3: CSASRSYNEQFF
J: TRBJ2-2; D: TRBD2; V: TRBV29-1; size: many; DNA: TGCAGCGTTGAACTAGCGGGAGTAGGGACCGGGGAGCTGTTTTTT; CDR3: CSVELAGVGTGELFF
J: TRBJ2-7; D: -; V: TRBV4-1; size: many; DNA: TGCGCCAGCAGCGTCCCGGACAGACTCTCCTACGAGCAGTACTTC; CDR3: CASSVPDRLSYEQYF
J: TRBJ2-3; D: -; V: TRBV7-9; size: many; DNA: TGTGCCAGCAGCTTAGGGCTGAATCCAGATACGCAGTATTTT; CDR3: CASSLGLNPDTQYF
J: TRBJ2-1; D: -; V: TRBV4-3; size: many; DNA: TGCGCCAGCAGCCAAGGACCCCGGGGTAGCGGAACCTACAATGAGCAGTTCTTC; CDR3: CASSQGPRGSGTYNEQFF
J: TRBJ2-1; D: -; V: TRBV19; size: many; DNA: TGTGCCAGTAGTACGCAACGCAATGAGCAGTTCTTC; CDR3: CASSTQRNEQFF
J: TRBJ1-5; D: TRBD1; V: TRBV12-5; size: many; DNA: TGTGCTAGTGGATATACAGGGGGGAACATCGCCCAGCATTTT; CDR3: CASGYTGGNIAQHF
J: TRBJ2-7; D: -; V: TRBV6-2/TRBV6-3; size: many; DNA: TGTGCCAGCAGCCCCGGTGCCAGGGGAGTCTACGAGCAGTACTTC; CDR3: CASSPGARGVYEQYF